Each of the 20 T cell receptor beta chains below was sequenced from the same sample in a study of tumor and adjacent non-tumor tissue in lung cancer (dated by TCRdb to between 2018 and 2020). RNA was isolated from bulk, unsorted tissue, and RNA quality was assessed with a NanoDrop ND-1000 and an Agilent 2100. Preparation of the library involved multiplex PCR. Sequencing relied on an Illumina HiSeq 2500. TCRbeta libraries were constructed through three rounds of nested PCR with primers (Table S4) according to protocols modified from ARM-PCR. TCRdb took the public reads, trimmed them with fastp at Q25, ran MiXCR for clone calling and kept in-frame beta chains. Each CDR3 protein appears once, grouped with its most common genes and DNA. This sample comprises 100,000 to 150,000 distinct CDR3 sequences, 60% to 70% of them detected only once. The ten biggest clones cover around 13% of the sample. The sequenced sample was lung tumor tissue. The receptors come from a man aged 25-40 years with non-small cell lung cancer.

Notes on this clonotype: The conserved closing phenylalanine or tryptophan is absent in this CDR3, likely reflecting a read error. This chain joins TRBV11-3 and TRBJ2-7; 9 positions agree with TRBD1. Per germline, CDR1 SGHNT and CDR2 YENEEA. This CDR3 has 12 residues. CDR3 nucleotide sequence: TGTGCCGGCAGGGGGACAGGGTACGAGCAGTACCTC. This gives the protein CAGRGTGYEQYL.

Worth noting for this clonotype: One junction end disagrees with the germline gene, perhaps due to a read error. V gene TRBV11-2 combines with J gene TRBJ2-7, with D perhaps matching TRBD1 (5 bases). This CDR3 region has 14 residues. Germline loops: CDR1 SGHAT, CDR2 FQNNGV. The CDR3 reads CVSSLGRGGWDQYF. For the CDR3, the DNA is TGTGTCAGCAGCTTGGGTAGGGGCGGCTGGGATCAGTACTTC.

The V call is TRBV4-1, the J call TRBJ1-6; possible D gene TRBD1, 6 bases. V was cut by 4 bases and J by 5 bases, with 12 bases left in between. The V gene's germline CDR1 is MGHRA and CDR2 YSYEKL. The CDR3 sequence is 15 residues long. The CDR3 region is CASSLRDRNNSPLHF. For the CDR3, the DNA is TGCGCCAGCAGCCTACGCGACAGGAATAATTCACCCCTCCACTTT.

This clonotype has ten or more counts. The chain carries TRBV4-2 and TRBJ1-6; D is ambiguous. This CDR3 region has 15 residues. Trimming shortened V by 1 base and J by 7 bases, and 11 bases separated the two germline ends. The germline V gene encodes CDR1 LGHNA and CDR2 YNFKEQ. The CDR3 DNA reads as TGTGCCAGCAGCCAAGTTACCACGGGGAATTCACCCCTCCACTTT. Protein: CASSQVTTGNSPLHF.

Turning to this clonotype: Since a much larger clone is just one base distant, this may be a read error. V gene TRBV20-1 combines with J gene TRBJ1-1, with D maybe TRBD1 (5 bases). Germline values: CDR1 DFQATT, CDR2 SNEGSKA (reference sequence). Trimming removed 6 bases from V and 4 bases from J, with 12 bases in between. The length of the CDR3 is 12 residues. The CDR3 reads CSAPGRATEAFF. The CDR3 DNA follows: TGCAGTGCCCCAGGGAGGGCCACTGAAGCTTTCTTT.

The chain joins TRBV4-3 to TRBJ1-1; a possible D gene is TRBD1 (5 bases). Trimming took off 4 bases at V and 9 bases at J, with 21 bases between the two ends. Looked up from germline, CDR1 is LGHNA and CDR2 is YSLEER. The CDR3 contains 15 residues. CDR3 sequence: CASSRVIGDRIKAFF. CDR3 DNA: TGCGCCAGCAGCCGGGTGATCGGGGACCGGATCAAAGCTTTCTTT.

As concerns this clonotype: The conserved final phenylalanine or tryptophan is absent from the CDR3, which likely points to a read error. The limits of the CDR3 on the DNA are not certain, so only TCRdb's listed CDR3 is given. This rearrangement joins TRBV12-5 to TRBJ1-1; the table's D call, TRBD1, has no DNA check behind it. Germline CDR1 reads LGHNT; CDR2 reads FRNRAP. The CDR3 length equals 13 residues, ends included. This chain's CDR3 is CATRGESNTEAIV.

About this clonotype: One end of the junction is discordant with germline, which a read error may explain. The chain recombines TRBV12-5 with TRBJ1-5; TRBD1 is a possible D gene (6 bases). This CDR3 has 16 residues. In germline, CDR1 is LGHNT, CDR2 FRNRAP. This CDR3 is CASGLVRGAINRPRHF. The CDR3 region has the DNA TGTGCTAGTGGTTTGGTACGGGGGGCTATCAATCGGCCCCGGCATTTT.

This clonotype has just a few counts. The CDR3 nucleotides are TGTGCCACCTCGGGCCACTACAATGAGCAGTTCTTC. It translates to CATSGHYNEQFF. The chain joins TRBV12-3 or TRBV12-4 to TRBJ2-1, with no clear D. The CDR3 spans 12 residues. Between the trimmed V and J ends, which lost 10 bases and 3 bases, there was a span of 10 bases.

At least ten counts were recorded for this clonotype. This chain connects TRBV6-6 to TRBJ2-5; no clear D gene. CDR3 length: 18 residues. V shed 0 bases and J shed 1 base, with 18 bases lying between them. Germline assignment: CDR1 MNHNY and CDR2 SVGAGI (reference sequence). The DNA for the CDR3 is TGTGCCAGCAGTTACTCTCGGCCCCTAAAGCCGCGCCAAGAGACCCAGTACTTC. Its translation: CASSYSRPLKPRQETQYF.

This clonotype has at least ten counts. The CDR3 DNA reads TGTGCCAGCAGTCCCGGGACAGTTTCCAATCAGCCCCAGCATTTT. Amino acid sequence: CASSPGTVSNQPQHF. The chain combines TRBV12-3 or TRBV12-4 with TRBJ1-5, with 7 bases aligning to TRBD1. The CDR3 has 15 residues. The junction had 7 bases not matched to a gene; V was cut back by 5 bases and J by 3 bases.

Worth noting for this clonotype: Since a much larger clone is just one base distant, this may be a read error. The chain is built from TRBV5-3 and TRBJ2-1; 7 bases align to TRBD2. TRBV5-3 is an ORF for which the function is uncertain. The CDR3 runs to 17 residues. Trimming removed 1 base from V and 2 bases from J; junction bases left unmatched: 9. CDR3 DNA: TGTGCCAGAAGCTTGCTAGTGACTAGCTGTACCTACAATGAGCAGTTCTTC. This translates into CARSLLVTSCTYNEQFF.

This clonotype was observed a handful of times. This clone may be a read error of a much larger clone one base away. The chain links TRBV28 to TRBJ2-7, with 8 bases that match TRBD1. The junction had 9 bases not matched to a gene; V was cut back by 4 bases and J by 7 bases. The CDR3 covers 14 residues. Germline V gene sequence: CDR1 MDHEN, CDR2 SYDVKM. In nucleotides, the CDR3 is TGTGCCAGCAGTTGGGAACAGGGGGTACGGGAGCAGTACTTC. Its protein product is CASSWEQGVREQYF.

Turning to this clonotype: This may be a read error, as it is one base from a much larger clone. V gene TRBV5-1 combines with J gene TRBJ2-7; the D gene could be TRBD1 or TRBD2 (5 bases each). Germline CDR1 and CDR2: SGHRS and YFSETQ. CDR3 length: 12 residues. CDR3 DNA sequence: TGCACCAGCAGTCGGGACGGGTACGAGCAGTACTTC. Its translation is CTSSRDGYEQYF.

This clonotype was seen more than once but under ten times. The chain is built from TRBV7-9 and TRBJ2-5; D may be TRBD2 (6 bases). The CDR3 sequence is 13 residues long. From germline, CDR1 is SEHNR and CDR2 FQNEAQ (reference sequence). V lost 6 bases and J 5 bases, leaving 13 bases between the germline ends. CDR3 protein: CASSYDGGETQYF. The CDR3 DNA is TGTGCCAGCAGTTACGATGGGGGGGAGACCCAGTACTTC.

In regard to this clonotype: Germline and junction disagree at one end, which may indicate a read error. This sequence joins TRBV7-8 and TRBJ2-2, with D possibly being TRBD1 (6 bases). Germline lookup yields CDR1 SGHVS and CDR2 FQNEAQ. The CDR3 is 14 residues long. In DNA form, the CDR3 reads TGTGCCAGCAGCCCCAGGGGTCCCCCCGGTGAGCCGTTTTTT. It translates to CASSPRGPPGEPFF.

This clonotype is classed as medium-sized. The chain couples TRBV12-3 or TRBV12-4 to TRBJ2-7; 11 positions match TRBD2. CDR3 size: 14 residues. V gave up 5 bases and J gave up 6 bases; unmatched junction bases: 6. The CDR3 here is CASSGTSGGGEQYF. The DNA of the CDR3 is TGTGCCAGCAGTGGGACTAGCGGAGGGGGCGAGCAGTACTTC.

As regards this clonotype: Mismatch with germline at one junction end may stem from a read error. V usage is TRBV11-2 and J usage is TRBJ2-7, with D maybe TRBD1 (6 bases). Germline CDR1 is SGHAT and CDR2 is FQNNGV. The CDR3 has 13 residues. CDR3 sequence (DNA): TGTGCAAGCAGCTTGACAGGCCGAGCCAAGCAGTACTTC. Protein product: CASSLTGRAKQYF.

The sample holds many counts of this clonotype. This rearrangement joins TRBV11-1 to TRBJ2-3; 10 bases agree with TRBD2. CDR3 size: 14 residues. Per germline, CDR1 SGHAT and CDR2 FQDESV (reference sequence). After removal of 3 bases from V and 5 bases from J, the junction contained 2 bases not matched to a gene. The chain's CDR3 is CASSFLAGEDTQYF. CDR3 bases: TGTGCCAGCAGCTTCCTAGCGGGGGAAGATACGCAGTATTTT.

The table lists this clonotype with many counts. The chain carries TRBV20-1 and TRBJ1-5, with 7 bases that match TRBD1. CDR1 DFQATT and CDR2 SNEGSKA come from the germline V gene (reference sequence). The V segment lost 5 bases and the J segment 5 bases; nucleotides outside the gene matches: 3. The length of the CDR3 is 12 residues. The CDR3 is CSAGDRDQPQHF. Here the CDR3 DNA reads TGCAGTGCTGGTGACAGGGATCAGCCCCAGCATTTT.